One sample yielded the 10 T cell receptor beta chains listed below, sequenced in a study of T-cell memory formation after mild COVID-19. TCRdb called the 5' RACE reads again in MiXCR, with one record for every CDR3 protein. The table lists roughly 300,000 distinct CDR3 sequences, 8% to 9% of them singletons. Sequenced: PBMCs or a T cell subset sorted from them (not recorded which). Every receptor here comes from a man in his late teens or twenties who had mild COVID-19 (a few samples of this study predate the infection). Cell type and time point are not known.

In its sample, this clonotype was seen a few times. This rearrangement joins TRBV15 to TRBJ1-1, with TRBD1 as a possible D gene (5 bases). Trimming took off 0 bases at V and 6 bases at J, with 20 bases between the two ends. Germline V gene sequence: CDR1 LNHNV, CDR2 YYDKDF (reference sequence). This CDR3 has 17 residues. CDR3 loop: CATSREFGGLDLAEAFF. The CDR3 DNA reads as TGTGCCACCAGCAGAGAATTCGGGGGACTCGACCTCGCTGAAGCTTTCTTT.

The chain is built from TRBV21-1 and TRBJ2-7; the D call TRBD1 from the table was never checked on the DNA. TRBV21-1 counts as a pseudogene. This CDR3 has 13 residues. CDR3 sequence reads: CASSRQGVGEQYV. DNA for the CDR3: TGTGCCAGCTCACGACAGGGGGTTGGCGAGCAGTACGTC.

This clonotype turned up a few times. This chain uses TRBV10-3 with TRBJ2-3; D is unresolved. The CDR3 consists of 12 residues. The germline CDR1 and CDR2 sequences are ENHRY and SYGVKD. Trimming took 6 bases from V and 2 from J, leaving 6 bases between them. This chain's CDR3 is CAIRSITDTQYF. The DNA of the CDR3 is TGTGCCATCAGGAGCATCACAGATACGCAGTATTTT.

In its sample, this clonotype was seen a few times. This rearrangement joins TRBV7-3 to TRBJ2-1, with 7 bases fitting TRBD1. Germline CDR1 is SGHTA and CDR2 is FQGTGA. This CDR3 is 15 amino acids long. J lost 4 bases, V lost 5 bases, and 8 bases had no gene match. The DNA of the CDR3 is TGTGCCAGCAGCCCCCGGGACAGCCTTTACAATGAGCAGTTCTTC. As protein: CASSPRDSLYNEQFF.

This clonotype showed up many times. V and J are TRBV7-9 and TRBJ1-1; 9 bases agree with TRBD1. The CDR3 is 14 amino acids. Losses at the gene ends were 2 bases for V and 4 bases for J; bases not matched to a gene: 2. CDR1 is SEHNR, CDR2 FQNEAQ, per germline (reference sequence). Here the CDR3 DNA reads TGTGCCAGCAGCTTATCGACAGGGGGCACTGAAGCTTTCTTT. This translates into CASSLSTGGTEAFF.

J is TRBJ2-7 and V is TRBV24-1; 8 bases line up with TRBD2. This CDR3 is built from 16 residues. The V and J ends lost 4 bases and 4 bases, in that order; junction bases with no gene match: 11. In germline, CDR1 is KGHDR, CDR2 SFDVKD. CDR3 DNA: TGTGCCACCAGTGAAGCTAACCGGGGGGGCGCTTACGAGCAGTACTTC. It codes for CATSEANRGGAYEQYF.

In DNA form, the CDR3 reads TGTGCCAGCAGCTCGCGGACAGGGGGCGGTGAGCAGTTCTTC. This gives the protein CASSSRTGGGEQFF. The chain recombines TRBV9 with TRBJ2-1; 11 bases are shared with TRBD1. V dropped 4 bases and J dropped 9; count of bases not matched to a gene: 6. CDR3 size: 14 residues. Germline CDR1 reads SGDLS; CDR2 reads YYNGEE.

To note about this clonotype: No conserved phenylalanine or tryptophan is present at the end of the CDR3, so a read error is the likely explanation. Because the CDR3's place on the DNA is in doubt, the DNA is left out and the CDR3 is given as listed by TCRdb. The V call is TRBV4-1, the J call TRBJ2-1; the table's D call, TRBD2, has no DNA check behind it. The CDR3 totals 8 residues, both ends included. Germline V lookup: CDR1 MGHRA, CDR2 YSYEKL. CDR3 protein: CAISGEAL.

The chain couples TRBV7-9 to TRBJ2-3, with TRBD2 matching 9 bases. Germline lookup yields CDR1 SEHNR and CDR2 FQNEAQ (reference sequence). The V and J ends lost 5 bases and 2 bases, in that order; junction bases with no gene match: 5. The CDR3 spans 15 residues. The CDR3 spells CASSQGLAHTDTQYF. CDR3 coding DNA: TGTGCCAGCAGCCAGGGACTAGCTCACACAGATACGCAGTATTTT.

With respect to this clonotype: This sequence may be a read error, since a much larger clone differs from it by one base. DNA of the CDR3: TGTGCCAGCAGCGAGCGGGTCGGGGCCAACGTCATGACTTTC. Translated, it gives CASSERVGANVMTF. The chain is built from TRBV7-2 and TRBJ2-6; D is perhaps TRBD2 (6 bases). The CDR3 consists of 14 residues. The V gene's germline CDR1 is SGHTA and CDR2 FQGNSA.